This T cell receptor beta chain was identified in a study of CD8 T cells in ankylosing spondylitis. This clonotype occurred many times. Germline V gene lookup returns CDR1 SQVTM and CDR2 ANQGSEA. Trimming cost V 5 bases and J 8 bases; bases outside gene matches: 5. This CDR3 region has 11 residues. TCRdb called the 5' RACE reads again in MiXCR, with one record for every CDR3 protein. The table records 210,000 or so distinct CDR3 sequences, over 7% of them present only once. The rearrangement links TRBV29-1 to TRBJ1-1; TRBD1 aligns across 7 bases. The sequence was obtained from a female donor with ankylosing spondylitis or in good health (not recorded which). Material for sequencing was blood, either unsorted or a sorted T cell fraction (not recorded which). The CDR3: CSVTGDAEAFF. The CDR3 bases are TGCAGCGTTACAGGGGATGCGGAAGCTTTCTTT. The full variable domain, its missing parts supplied by reference TRBV29-1 and TRBJ1-1, is SAVISQKPSRDICQRGTSLTIQCQVDSQVTMMFWYRQQPGQSLTLIATANQGSEATYESGFVIDKFPISRPNLTFSTLTVSNMSPEDSSIYLCSVTGDAEAFFGQGTRLTVV.